The clone carrying this T cell receptor (beta chain) was detected only once. As yet, its antigen is unknown. The data derive from a study of cytomegalovirus exposure and HLA in healthy donors. Study-level results: In an earlier analysis, most TCR beta V segments were productive about 87% or about 30% of the time. Common viral pathogens seemed, in a later analysis, to connect with several of the most significant clusters. Most TCR sequences were rare, but some public TCRs occurred in many donors.

The CDR3 sequence is 11 residues long. Germline values: CDR1 SQVTM, CDR2 ANQGSEA. The V gene lost 7 bases and the J gene lost 3 bases, with 6 bases spanning the gap. PCR used 60 Vbeta primers and 13 Jbeta primers. The protocol was immunoSEQ multiplex PCR, while the TCRdb copy is restricted to in-frame clones and leaves out a portion. The repertoire holds roughly 120,000 clones, with 75% as singletons. Sequencing was done on a sample of PBMCs. The receptor was derived from a middle-aged woman in good health and CMV-seropositive. The rearrangement joins TRBV29-1 to TRBJ2-2; no definite D call. CDR3 coding DNA: TGCAGCGGCGCGGACACCGGGGAGCTGTTTTTT. Amino acids: CSGADTGELFF.